This section outlines one T cell receptor (beta chain) sequence together with its context. Its antigen is currently unknown. The record originates from a study of cytomegalovirus exposure and HLA in healthy donors. Regarding donors, all were healthy bone marrow donors. The PCR had 60 Vbeta and 13 Jbeta primers. The protocol was immunoSEQ multiplex PCR, while the TCRdb copy is restricted to in-frame clones and leaves out a portion. Of approximately 130,000 clones listed, about 70% are singletons. General study findings and limits: Most subjects had HLA-A and HLA-B alleles reportedly predicted accurately by TCR beta sequences. CMV serostatus was the only immune exposure information that was available. Confirmation in vitro established that three CMV-associated chains were specific for CMV antigens.

This receptor was taken from a woman aged 40 to 50 in good health and CMV-seronegative. The sample comprised PBMCs.

CDR3 nucleotide sequence: TGTGCCTGGAGTATCCCTCCGGGGCAGTACTTC. Its protein is CAWSIPPGQYF. The chain couples TRBV30 to TRBJ2-7; D remains unclear. The CDR3 has 11 amino acids. Germline CDR1 reads GTSNPN; CDR2 reads SVGIG (reference sequence). Trimming cost V 2 bases and J 9 bases, with 11 bases left between them.